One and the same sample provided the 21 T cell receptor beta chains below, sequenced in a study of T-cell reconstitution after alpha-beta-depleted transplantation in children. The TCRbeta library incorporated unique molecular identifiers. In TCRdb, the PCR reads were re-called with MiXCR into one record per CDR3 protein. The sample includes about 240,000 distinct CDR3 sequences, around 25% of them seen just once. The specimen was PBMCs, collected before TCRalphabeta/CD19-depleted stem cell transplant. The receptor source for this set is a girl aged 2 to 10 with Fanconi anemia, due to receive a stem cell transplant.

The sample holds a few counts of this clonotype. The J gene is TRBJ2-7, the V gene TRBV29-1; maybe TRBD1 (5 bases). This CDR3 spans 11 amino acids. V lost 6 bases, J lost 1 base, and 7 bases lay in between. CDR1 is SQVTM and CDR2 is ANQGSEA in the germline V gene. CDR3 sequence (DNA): TGCAGCGTGAAGGGGTCCTACGAGCAGTACTTC. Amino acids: CSVKGSYEQYF.

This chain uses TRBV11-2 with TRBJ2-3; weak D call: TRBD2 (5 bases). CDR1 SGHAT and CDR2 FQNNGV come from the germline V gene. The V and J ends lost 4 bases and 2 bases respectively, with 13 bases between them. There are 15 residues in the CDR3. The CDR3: CASSSSLAFTDTQYF. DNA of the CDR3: TGTGCCAGCAGCTCATCCTTAGCGTTCACAGATACGCAGTATTTT.

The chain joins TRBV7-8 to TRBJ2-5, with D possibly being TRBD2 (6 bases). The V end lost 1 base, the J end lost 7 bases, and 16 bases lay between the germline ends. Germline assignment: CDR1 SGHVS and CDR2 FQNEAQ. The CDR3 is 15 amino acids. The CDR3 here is CASSLGGAGIGTQYF. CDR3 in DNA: TGTGCCAGCAGCTTAGGAGGGGCGGGGATCGGGACCCAGTACTTC.

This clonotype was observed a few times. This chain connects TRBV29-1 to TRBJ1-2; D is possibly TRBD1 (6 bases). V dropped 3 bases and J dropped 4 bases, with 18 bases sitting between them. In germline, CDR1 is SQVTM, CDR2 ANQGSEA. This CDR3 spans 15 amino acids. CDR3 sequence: CSVDRGVDTTYGYTF. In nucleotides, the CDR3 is TGCAGCGTTGATAGGGGGGTGGACACCACCTATGGCTACACCTTC.

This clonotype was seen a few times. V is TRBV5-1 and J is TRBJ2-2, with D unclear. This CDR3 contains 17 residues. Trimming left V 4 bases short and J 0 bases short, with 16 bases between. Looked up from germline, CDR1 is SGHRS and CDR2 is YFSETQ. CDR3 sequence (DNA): TGCGCCAGCAGCCCGGACCTCCCCTTATCGAACACCGGGGAGCTGTTTTTT. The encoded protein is CASSPDLPLSNTGELFF.

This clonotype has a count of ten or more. The CDR3 nucleotides read TGTGCCAGCAGTTTAGCCGGGACAGTTCCCTACGAGCAGTACTTC. It is translated as CASSLAGTVPYEQYF. The chain employs TRBV12-3 or TRBV12-4 and TRBJ2-7, with 7 bases aligning to TRBD1. Losses at the gene ends were 0 bases for V and 2 bases for J; bases not matched to a gene: 4. The CDR3 contains 15 residues.

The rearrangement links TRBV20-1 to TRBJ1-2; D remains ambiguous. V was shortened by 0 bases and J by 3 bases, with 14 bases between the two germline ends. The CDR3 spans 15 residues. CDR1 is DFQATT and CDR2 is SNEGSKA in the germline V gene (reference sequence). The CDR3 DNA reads TGCAGTGCTAGAGATCTCGCGGGTGGGGACTATGGCTACACCTTC. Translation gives CSARDLAGGDYGYTF.

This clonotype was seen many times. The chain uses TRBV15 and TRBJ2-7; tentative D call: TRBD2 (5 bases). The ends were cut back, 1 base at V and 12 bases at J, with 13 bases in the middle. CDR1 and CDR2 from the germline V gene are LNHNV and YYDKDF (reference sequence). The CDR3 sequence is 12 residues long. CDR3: CATSRGRGIRYF. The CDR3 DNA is TGTGCCACCAGCAGAGGAAGAGGGATTCGGTACTTC.

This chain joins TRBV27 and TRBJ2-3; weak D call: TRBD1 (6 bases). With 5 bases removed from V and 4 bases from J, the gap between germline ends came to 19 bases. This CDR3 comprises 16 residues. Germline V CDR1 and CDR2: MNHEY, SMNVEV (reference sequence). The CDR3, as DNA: TGTGCCAGCAGTACCGGTTTAGGGACAATTCCAGATACGCAGTATTTT. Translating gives CASSTGLGTIPDTQYF.

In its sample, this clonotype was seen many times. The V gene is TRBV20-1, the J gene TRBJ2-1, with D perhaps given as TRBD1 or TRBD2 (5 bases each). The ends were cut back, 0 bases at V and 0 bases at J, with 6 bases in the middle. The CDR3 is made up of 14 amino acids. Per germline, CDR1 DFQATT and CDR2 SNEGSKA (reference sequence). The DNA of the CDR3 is TGCAGTGCTAGAGATGGGGGCTCCTACAATGAGCAGTTCTTC. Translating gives CSARDGGSYNEQFF.

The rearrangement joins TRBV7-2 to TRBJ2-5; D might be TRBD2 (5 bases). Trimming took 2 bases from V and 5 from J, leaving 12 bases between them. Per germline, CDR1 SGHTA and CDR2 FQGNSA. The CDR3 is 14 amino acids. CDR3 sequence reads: CASSLMVATETQYF. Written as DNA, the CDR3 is TGTGCCAGCAGCTTAATGGTAGCGACGGAGACCCAGTACTTC.

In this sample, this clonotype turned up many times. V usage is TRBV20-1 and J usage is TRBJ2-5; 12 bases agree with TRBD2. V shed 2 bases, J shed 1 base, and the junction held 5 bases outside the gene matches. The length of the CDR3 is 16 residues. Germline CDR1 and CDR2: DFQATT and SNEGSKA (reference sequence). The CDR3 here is CSARNPSGGAQETQYF. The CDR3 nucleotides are TGCAGTGCTAGAAATCCTAGCGGGGGGGCCCAAGAGACCCAGTACTTC.

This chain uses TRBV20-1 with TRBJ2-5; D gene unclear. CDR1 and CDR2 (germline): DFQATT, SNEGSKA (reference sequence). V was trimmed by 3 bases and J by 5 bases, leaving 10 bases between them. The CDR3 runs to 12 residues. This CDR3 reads CSARSSQETQYF. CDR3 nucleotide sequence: TGCAGTGCTAGGTCCTCACAGGAGACCCAGTACTTC.

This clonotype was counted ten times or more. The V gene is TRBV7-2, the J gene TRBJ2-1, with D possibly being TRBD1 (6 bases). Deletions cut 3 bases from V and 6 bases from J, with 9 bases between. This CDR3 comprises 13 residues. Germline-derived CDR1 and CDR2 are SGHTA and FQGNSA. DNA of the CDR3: TGTGCCAGCAGCTTGCAGGGGTTCAATGAGCAGTTCTTC. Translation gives CASSLQGFNEQFF.

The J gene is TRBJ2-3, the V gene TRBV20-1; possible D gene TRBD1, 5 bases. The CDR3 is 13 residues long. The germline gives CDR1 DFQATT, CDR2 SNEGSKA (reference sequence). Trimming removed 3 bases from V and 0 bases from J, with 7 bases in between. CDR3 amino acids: CSASRQSTDTQYF. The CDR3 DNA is TGCAGTGCTAGTCGACAGAGCACAGATACGCAGTATTTT.

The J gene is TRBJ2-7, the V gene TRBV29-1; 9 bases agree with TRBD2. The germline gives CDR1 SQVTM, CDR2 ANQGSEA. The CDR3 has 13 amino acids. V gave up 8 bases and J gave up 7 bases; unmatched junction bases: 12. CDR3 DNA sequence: TGCAGCCACCGAAGTTCTAGCGGGACAGAGCAGTACTTC. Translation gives CSHRSSSGTEQYF.

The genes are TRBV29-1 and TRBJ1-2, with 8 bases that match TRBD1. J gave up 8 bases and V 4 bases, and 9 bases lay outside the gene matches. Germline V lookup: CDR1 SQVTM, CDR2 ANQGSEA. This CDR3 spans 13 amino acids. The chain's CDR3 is CSVVDRAVEGYTF. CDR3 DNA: TGCAGCGTTGTGGACAGGGCAGTAGAAGGCTACACCTTC.

CDR3 nucleotide sequence: TGCAGTGCTAGGACTCGTGGAGAAGCTTTCTTT. Its protein product is CSARTRGEAFF. The rearrangement links TRBV20-1 to TRBJ1-1; D call uncertain. The V gene's germline CDR1 is DFQATT and CDR2 SNEGSKA (reference sequence). Trimming shortened V by 3 bases and J by 8 bases, and 10 bases separated the two germline ends. The CDR3 spans 11 residues.

CDR3 region: CASSYGLDVGQFF. CDR3 DNA sequence: TGTGCCAGCAGTTACGGTCTAGATGTCGGGCAGTTCTTC. J is TRBJ2-1 and V is TRBV6-5; D unresolved. This CDR3 region has 13 residues. The V and J ends lost 2 bases and 12 bases respectively, with 14 bases between them. Germline V gene sequence: CDR1 MNHEY, CDR2 SVGAGI.

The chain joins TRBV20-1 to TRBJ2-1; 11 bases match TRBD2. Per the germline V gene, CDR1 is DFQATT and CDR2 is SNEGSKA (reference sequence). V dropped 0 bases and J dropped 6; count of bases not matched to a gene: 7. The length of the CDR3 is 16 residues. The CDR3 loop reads CSARDPPTSGTNEQFF. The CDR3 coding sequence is TGCAGTGCTAGAGATCCTCCGACTAGCGGGACCAATGAGCAGTTCTTC.

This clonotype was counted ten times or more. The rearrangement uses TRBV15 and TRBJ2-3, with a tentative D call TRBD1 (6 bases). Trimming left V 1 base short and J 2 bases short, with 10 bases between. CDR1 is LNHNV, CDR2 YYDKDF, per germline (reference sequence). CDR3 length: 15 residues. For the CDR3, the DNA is TGTGCCACCAGCAGAGTATGGACAGCCACAGATACGCAGTATTTT. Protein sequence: CATSRVWTATDTQYF.